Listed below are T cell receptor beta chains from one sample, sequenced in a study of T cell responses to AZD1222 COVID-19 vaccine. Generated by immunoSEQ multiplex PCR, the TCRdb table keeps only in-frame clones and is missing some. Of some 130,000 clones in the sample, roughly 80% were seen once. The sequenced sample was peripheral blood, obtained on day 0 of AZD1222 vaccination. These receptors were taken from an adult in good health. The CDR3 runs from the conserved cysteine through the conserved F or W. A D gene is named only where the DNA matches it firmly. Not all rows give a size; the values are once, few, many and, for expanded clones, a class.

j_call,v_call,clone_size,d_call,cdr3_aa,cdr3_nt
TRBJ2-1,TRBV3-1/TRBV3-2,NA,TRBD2,CASSQATGGKYNEQFF,TGTGCCAGCAGCCAAGCCACGGGGGGAAAATACAATGAGCAGTTCTTC
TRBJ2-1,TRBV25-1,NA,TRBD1,CASSHTTGGDYNEQFF,TGTGCCAGCAGCCACACGACAGGGGGGGACTACAATGAGCAGTTCTTC
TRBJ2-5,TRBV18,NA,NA,CASSPLGPGMNNQETQYF,TGTGCCAGCTCACCCCTCGGCCCTGGAATGAATAACCAAGAGACCCAGTACTTC
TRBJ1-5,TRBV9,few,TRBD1,CASSVTGGPNQPQHF,TGTGCCAGCAGCGTCACAGGGGGCCCAAATCAGCCCCAGCATTTT
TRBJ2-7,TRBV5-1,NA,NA,CASSLVAGSYEQYF,TGCGCCAGCAGCTTGGTGGCAGGGTCCTACGAGCAGTACTTC
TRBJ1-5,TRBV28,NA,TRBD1,CASSSTGINQPQHF,TGTGCCAGCAGTTCGACAGGGATCAATCAGCCCCAGCATTTT
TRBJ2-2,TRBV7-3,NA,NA,CASSLMAAGELFF,TGTGCCAGCAGCTTAATGGCAGCCGGGGAGCTGTTTTTT
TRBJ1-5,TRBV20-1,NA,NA,CSASPGQTAHYSNQPQHF,TGCAGTGCTAGTCCCGGACAGACTGCCCATTATAGCAATCAGCCCCAGCATTTT
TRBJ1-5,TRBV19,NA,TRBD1,CASSRGTGQRGSNQPQHF,TGTGCCAGTAGCCGCGGGACAGGGCAACGAGGTAGCAATCAGCCCCAGCATTTT
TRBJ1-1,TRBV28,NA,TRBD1,CASREQGANTEAFF,TGTGCCAGCAGAGAACAGGGGGCGAACACTGAAGCTTTCTTT
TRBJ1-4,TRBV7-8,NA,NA,CASSLGARLSTNEKLFF,TGTGCCAGCAGCTTGGGCGCCCGCCTCTCAACTAATGAAAAACTGTTTTTT
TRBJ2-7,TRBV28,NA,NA,CASRSTEAYEQYF,TGTGCCAGCCGTTCGACAGAAGCCTACGAGCAGTACTTC
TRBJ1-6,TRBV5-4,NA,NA,CASSLGGAGPRNSPLHF,TGTGCCAGCAGCTTGGGTGGGGCCGGCCCCCGGAATTCACCCCTCCACTTT
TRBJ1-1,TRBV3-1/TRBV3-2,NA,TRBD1,CASSQGQGAGTEAFF,TGTGCCAGCAGCCAAGGCCAGGGGGCAGGGACTGAAGCTTTCTTT
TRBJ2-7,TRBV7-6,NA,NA,CASSATGPPSYEQYF,TGTGCCAGCAGCGCTACAGGGCCACCGTCCTACGAGCAGTACTTC
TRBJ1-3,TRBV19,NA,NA,CASNPGPGNTIYF,TGTGCCAGTAATCCGGGTCCAGGGAACACCATATATTTT
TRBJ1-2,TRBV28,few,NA,CASSLGGIMGYTF,TGTGCCAGCAGTTTAGGAGGGATCATGGGTTACACCTTC
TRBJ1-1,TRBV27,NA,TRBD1,CASSFLGQGTEAFF,TGTGCCAGCAGTTTCCTCGGACAGGGCACTGAAGCTTTCTTT
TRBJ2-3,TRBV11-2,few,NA,CASTRMGVGATDTQYF,TGTGCCAGCACACGAATGGGGGTTGGGGCGACAGATACGCAGTATTTT
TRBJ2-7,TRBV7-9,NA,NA,CASSLGGQPRDEQYF,TGTGCCAGCAGCTTGGGCGGACAACCCCGGGACGAGCAGTACTTC
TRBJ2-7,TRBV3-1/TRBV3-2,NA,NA,CASSQDWLDNYEQYF,TGTGCCAGCAGCCAAGACTGGCTGGACAACTACGAGCAGTACTTC
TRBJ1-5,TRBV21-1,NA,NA,CASSKVRGTGRDQPQHF,TGTGCCAGCAGCAAAGTTAGAGGGACAGGGAGGGACCAGCCCCAGCATTTT
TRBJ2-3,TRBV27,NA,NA,CASSLATGNTDTQYF,TGTGCCAGCAGTCTGGCTACGGGAAACACAGATACGCAGTATTTT
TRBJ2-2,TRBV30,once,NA,CAWSGSWLGGELFF,TGTGCCTGGAGCGGATCGTGGCTCGGCGGGGAGCTGTTTTTT
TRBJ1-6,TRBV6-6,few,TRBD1,CASRSDRGNSPLHF,TGTGCCAGCAGGTCGGACAGGGGGAATTCACCCCTCCACTTT
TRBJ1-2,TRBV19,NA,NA,CASVTGAGRTYGYTF,TGTGCCAGCGTGACGGGGGCGGGACGGACGTATGGCTACACCTTC
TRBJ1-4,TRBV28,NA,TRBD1,CASSLLGDRDEKLFF,TGTGCCAGCAGTTTATTGGGGGACAGGGATGAAAAACTGTTTTTT
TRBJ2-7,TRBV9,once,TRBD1,CASSGPGGNEQYF,TGTGCCAGCAGCGGCCCAGGGGGAAACGAGCAGTACTTC
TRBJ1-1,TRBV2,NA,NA,CASWGGRIYTEAFF,TGTGCCAGCTGGGGAGGAAGGATTTACACTGAAGCTTTCTTT
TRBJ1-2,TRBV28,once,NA,CASSPVRGLAGYTF,TGTGCCAGCAGTCCCGTTAGGGGATTGGCTGGCTACACCTTC
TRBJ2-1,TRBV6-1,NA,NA,CASSEMFRTASSYNEQFF,TGTGCCAGCAGTGAAATGTTTAGGACCGCCAGCTCCTACAATGAGCAGTTCTTC
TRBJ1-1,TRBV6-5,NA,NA,CASSYSWLGQNTEAFF,TGTGCCAGCAGTTACTCTTGGTTGGGGCAGAACACTGAAGCTTTCTTT
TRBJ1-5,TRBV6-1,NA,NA,CASSEAPGRGGNQPQHF,TGTGCCAGCAGTGAAGCCCCGGGCAGGGGTGGCAATCAGCCCCAGCATTTT
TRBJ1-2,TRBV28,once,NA,CASSPRTFQGAYGYTF,TGTGCCAGCAGTCCCCGGACATTCCAAGGGGCCTATGGCTACACCTTC
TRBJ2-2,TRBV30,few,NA,CAWSETGWIGELFF,TGTGCCTGGAGTGAAACAGGGTGGATCGGGGAGCTGTTTTTT
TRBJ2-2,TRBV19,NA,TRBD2,CASRPTGTSFRGELFF,TGTGCCAGTCGACCCACCGGGACTAGCTTTCGCGGGGAGCTGTTTTTT
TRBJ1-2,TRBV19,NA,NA,CASSIEGAINYGYTF,TGTGCCAGTAGTATTGAAGGGGCGATAAACTATGGCTACACCTTC
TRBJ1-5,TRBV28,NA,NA,CASSMRLNQPQHF,TGTGCCAGCAGTATGCGCCTCAATCAGCCCCAGCATTTT
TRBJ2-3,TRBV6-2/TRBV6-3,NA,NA,CASSYGATFTDTQYF,TGTGCCAGCAGTTACGGAGCGACATTCACAGATACGCAGTATTTT
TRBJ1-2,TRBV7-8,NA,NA,CASSRLGNYGYTF,TGTGCCAGCAGCCGCTTGGGGAACTATGGCTACACCTTC
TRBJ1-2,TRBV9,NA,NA,CASSHFNYGYTF,TGTGCCAGCAGCCATTTCAACTATGGCTACACCTTC
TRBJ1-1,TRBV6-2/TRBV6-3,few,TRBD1,CASSYDRDHTEAFF,TGTGCCAGCAGTTACGACAGGGACCACACTGAAGCTTTCTTT
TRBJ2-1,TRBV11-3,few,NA,CASSPGTLNEQFF,TGTGCCAGCAGCCCCGGGACACTCAATGAGCAGTTCTTC
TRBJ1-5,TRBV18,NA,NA,CASSPGFSNQPQHF,TGTGCCAGCTCACCGGGTTTTAGCAATCAGCCCCAGCATTTT
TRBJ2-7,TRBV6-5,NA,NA,CASSFRLTGKVHEQYF,TGTGCCAGCAGTTTTCGTCTTACAGGGAAAGTACACGAGCAGTACTTC
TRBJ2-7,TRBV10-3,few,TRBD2,CATRLAGHEQYF,TGTGCCACAAGACTAGCGGGGCACGAGCAGTACTTC
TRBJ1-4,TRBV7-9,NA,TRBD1,CASSLEGQLNEKLFF,TGTGCCAGCAGCTTGGAGGGACAGCTTAATGAAAAACTGTTTTTT
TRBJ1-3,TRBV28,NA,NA,CAVFGGAYSGNTIYF,TGTGCCGTATTCGGGGGGGCCTACTCTGGAAACACCATATATTTT
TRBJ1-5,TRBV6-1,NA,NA,CASSEVRGGQPQHF,TGTGCCAGCAGTGAAGTGCGGGGAGGTCAGCCCCAGCATTTT
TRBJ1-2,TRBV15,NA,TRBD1,CATSRDLRGQNADGYTF,TGTGCCACCAGCAGAGATCTCAGGGGGCAAAACGCGGATGGCTACACCTTC
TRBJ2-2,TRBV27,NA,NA,CASSSLVGLPNTGELFF,TGTGCCAGCAGTTCCCTGGTCGGGCTCCCGAACACCGGGGAGCTGTTTTTT
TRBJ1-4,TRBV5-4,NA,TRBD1,CASSAGGQGAREKLFF,TGTGCCAGCAGCGCCGGCGGACAGGGGGCTCGAGAAAAACTGTTTTTT